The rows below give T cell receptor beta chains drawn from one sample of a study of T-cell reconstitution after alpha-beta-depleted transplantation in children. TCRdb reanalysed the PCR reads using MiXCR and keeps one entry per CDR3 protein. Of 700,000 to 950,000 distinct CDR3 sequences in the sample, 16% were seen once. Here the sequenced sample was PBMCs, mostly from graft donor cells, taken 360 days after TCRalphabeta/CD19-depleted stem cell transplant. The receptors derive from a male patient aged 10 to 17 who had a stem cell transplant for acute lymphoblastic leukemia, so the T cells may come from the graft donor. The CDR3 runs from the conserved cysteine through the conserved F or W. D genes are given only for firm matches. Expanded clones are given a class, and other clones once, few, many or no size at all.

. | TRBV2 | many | CASRGDTGELFF
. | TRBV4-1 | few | CASSQAFREEQFF
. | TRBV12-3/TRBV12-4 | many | CASRDIDYEQYF
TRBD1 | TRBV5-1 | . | CASSFEGGDEKLFF
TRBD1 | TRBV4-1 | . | CASSRGTGISGANVLTF
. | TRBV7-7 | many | CASSLAQGGSYEQYF
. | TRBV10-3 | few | CAISESELLKTDTQYF
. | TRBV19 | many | CASSISRRRNTGELFF
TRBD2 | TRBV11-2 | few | CASSLEGLAGGPNSYEQYF
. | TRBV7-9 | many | CASSFLGGELFF
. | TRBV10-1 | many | CASSDGNEKDTQYF
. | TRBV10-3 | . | CAISEGPRNTEAFF
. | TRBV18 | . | CASSNGGRETQYF
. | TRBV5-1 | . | CASRRDLETQYF
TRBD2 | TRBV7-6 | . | CASSLEVAGGPSGELFF
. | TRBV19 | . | CASSKMGRPGAGANVLTF
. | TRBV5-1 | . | CASSLSDFSYEQYF
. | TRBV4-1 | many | CASSQGLRGDTQYF
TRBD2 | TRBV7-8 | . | CASSLLRTSGTYEQYF
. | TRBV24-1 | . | CATSDSSTTYNEQFF
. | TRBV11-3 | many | CASSFEGMRAFF
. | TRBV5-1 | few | CASSFTAGATGELFF
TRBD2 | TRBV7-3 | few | CASSWFSGSSYEQYF
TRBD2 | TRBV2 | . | CASSGLAGGHEQFF
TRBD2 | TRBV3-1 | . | CASSQETGLAGFSNEQFF
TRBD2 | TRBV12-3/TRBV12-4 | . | CASRRAGAENEQFF
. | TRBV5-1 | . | CASSLSGEYEQYF
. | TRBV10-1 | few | CATNVGRRTDTQYF
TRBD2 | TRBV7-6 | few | CASSLTGEGGLSYEQYF
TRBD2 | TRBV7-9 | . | CASRPSSGRNGAYEQYF
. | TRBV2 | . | CASRLASQGHEQYF
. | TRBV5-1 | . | CASSRPLGQTTSYGYTF
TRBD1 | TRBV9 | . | CASSVETGLGTDTHYF
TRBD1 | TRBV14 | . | CASSHPGTGDYEQYF
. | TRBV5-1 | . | CASSFGGSGETQYF
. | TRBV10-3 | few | CAISESSWYTDTQYF
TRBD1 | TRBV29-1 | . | CSVGTGAGYTF
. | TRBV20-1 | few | CSARDNMNTEAFF
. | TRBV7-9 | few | CASRETGKEAFF
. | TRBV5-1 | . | CASSPPGPGKQYF
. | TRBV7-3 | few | CASSGAGPLSYNEQFF
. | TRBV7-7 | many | CASSESRVSTDTQYF
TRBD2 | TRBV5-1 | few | CASSLELADFTDTQYF
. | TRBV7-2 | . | CASRGSYGSTDTQYF